This T cell receptor (beta chain) emerged from a study of post-analysis software for immune sequencing data. Overall study: Clinical courses comprised relapsing-remitting, secondary progressive and progressive-relapsing multiple sclerosis.

Findings of the study overall: Under F measure analysis, samples from one preparation batch co-clustered strongly. In patients, about five TRBV segments were more frequent than in controls, with TRBV5-6, TRBV5-1 and TRBV20-1 among them. Patients with multiple sclerosis recorded significantly lower normalized Chao1 diversity than controls, the study found.

Concerning this clonotype: Its antigen is not identified.

Built from TCR beta cDNA, the libraries had unique molecular identifiers in them. Each CDR3 protein is one row after TCRdb ran MiXCR on the PCR reads. The table lists about 570,000 distinct CDR3 sequences, 34% of them singletons. V lost 0 bases and J 1 base, leaving 6 bases between the germline ends. This CDR3 has 14 amino acids. Germline CDR1 LNHNV, CDR2 YYDKDF (reference sequence). V and J are TRBV15 and TRBJ2-5, with a tentative D call TRBD1 (5 bases). The sequence derives from a girl between 2 and 17 years old with multiple sclerosis. The sequenced sample was blood. The CDR3 reads CATSRDQGQETQYF. CDR3 nucleotide sequence: TGTGCCACCAGCAGAGATCAGGGCCAAGAGACCCAGTACTTC.